This T cell receptor (beta chain) was observed in a study of cytomegalovirus exposure and HLA in healthy donors. Germline values: CDR1 SEHNR, CDR2 FQNEAQ (reference sequence). V was pared by 5 bases and J by 1 base, with 14 bases between. There are 15 residues in the CDR3. Primers included in the PCR were 60 Vbeta and 13 Jbeta primers. Assay: immunoSEQ multiplex PCR; the TCRdb copy retains only in-frame clones and omits some. The sample consists of some 130,000 clones, 80% of them appearing once. Study-level points and caveats: Being indistinguishable, some V segments were excluded, TRBV6-2 and TRBV6-3 among them. In a later analysis, at a false discovery rate of 0.05, fewer than 20,000 TCR beta sequences were associated with HLA alleles. Later analysis placed DRB1 highest and HLA-C lowest in TCR association rates, which differed by HLA locus.

Comment on this clone: The antigen is not known.

The clonotype was recovered from a man aged 40-49 years in good health and CMV-seronegative. This chain uses TRBV7-9 with TRBJ1-1; D unclear. Material: PBMCs. As DNA, the CDR3 is TGTGCCAGCAGCCCTCGGGTCGGCGGGAACACTGAAGCTTTCTTT. Its translation: CASSPRVGGNTEAFF.